The source of this TCR beta chain is a study of monozygotic twins with cystic fibrosis. The CDR3 is made up of 15 amino acids. The germline V and J ends were trimmed by 6 bases and 1 base, with 14 bases remaining between them. CDR1 is LGHNA and CDR2 is YNFKEQ in the germline V gene. Measured with immunoSEQ multiplex PCR; TCRdb has only the in-frame clones, and not every one. This sample yields about 9,200 clones, of which just over 99% are seen a single time; around 0.41% belongs to the top ten. The sample taken for sequencing was blood. The rearrangement joins TRBV4-2 to TRBJ2-3; possibly TRBD2 for D (6 bases). The origin of this receptor is a man aged 18-30 years with cystic fibrosis. The CDR3 region is CASRITGVRTDTQYF. The CDR3 DNA is TGTGCCAGCAGGATAACGGGGGTCCGCACAGATACGCAGTATTTT.